This T cell receptor beta chain came from a study of T cells in localized non-small cell lung cancer. The table came from immunoSEQ multiplex PCR; TCRdb's copy has only in-frame clones and leaves some out. The sample holds roughly 2,900 clones, approximately 34% seen once. There are a few counts of this clone. Trimming left V 9 bases short and J 4 bases short, with 16 bases between. This CDR3 region has 14 residues. CDR1 and CDR2 from the germline V gene are MNHGY and SAAAGT. The chain is built from TRBV6-8 and TRBJ1-3, with D unclear. Here the sequenced sample was lung tumor tissue, taken before any cancer treatment. The TCR was taken from a male donor aged 60 or over with stage I squamous cell lung carcinoma. The CDR3 bases are TGTGCCAGTTGCCGGGGTGTCTCGGGAAACACCATATATTTT. This translates into CASCRGVSGNTIYF.